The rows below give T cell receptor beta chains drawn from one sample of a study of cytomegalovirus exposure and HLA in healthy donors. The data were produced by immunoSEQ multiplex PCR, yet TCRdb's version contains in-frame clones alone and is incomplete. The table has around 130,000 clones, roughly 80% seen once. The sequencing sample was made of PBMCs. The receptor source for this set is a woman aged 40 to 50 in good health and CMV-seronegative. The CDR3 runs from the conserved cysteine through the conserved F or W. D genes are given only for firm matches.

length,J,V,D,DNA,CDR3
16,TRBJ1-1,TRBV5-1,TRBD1,TGCGCCAGCAGCTTGGATGCGGGACAGGGTTCCACTGAAGCTTTCTTT,CASSLDAGQGSTEAFF
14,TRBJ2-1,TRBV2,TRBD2,TGTGCCTCTGAAAGCGGGAGGGGAGGGGGTGAGCAGTTCTTC,CASESGRGGGEQFF
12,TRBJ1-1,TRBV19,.,TGTGCCAGTAATCCGGGGGACACTGAAGCTTTCTTT,CASNPGDTEAFF
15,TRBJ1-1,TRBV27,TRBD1,TGTGCCAGCAGTTTTACCGGGACAGGGTACACTGAAGCTTTCTTT,CASSFTGTGYTEAFF
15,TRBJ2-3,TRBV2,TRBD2,TGTGCCGAGGGACTAGCGGGCCCTAGCACAGATACGCAGTATTTT,CAEGLAGPSTDTQYF
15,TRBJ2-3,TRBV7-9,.,TGTGCCAGCACCGGAGGAGATTTTAGGACAGATACGCAGTATTTT,CASTGGDFRTDTQYF
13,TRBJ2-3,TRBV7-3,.,TGTGCCAGCAGCTTAGATTCGGGAGATACGCAGTATTTT,CASSLDSGDTQYF
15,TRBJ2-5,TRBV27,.,TGTGCCAGCAGTCCTCGGGCTCGGACAGAAGAGACCCAGTACTTC,CASSPRARTEETQYF
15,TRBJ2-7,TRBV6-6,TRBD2,TGTGCCAGCAGCGCGGCTAGCGGGGTCCCCTACGAGCAGTACTTC,CASSAASGVPYEQYF
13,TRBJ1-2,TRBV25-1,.,TGTGCCAGCAGTGACGACAGTTACTATGGCTACACCTTC,CASSDDSYYGYTF
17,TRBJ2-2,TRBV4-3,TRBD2,TGCGCCAGCAGCCAAGATATCCGGGGGGGCCACACCGGGGAGCTGTTTTTT,CASSQDIRGGHTGELFF
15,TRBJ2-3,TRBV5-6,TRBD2,TGTGCCAGCAGCTTGGTTAGCGGGGTTGAAGATACGCAGTATTTT,CASSLVSGVEDTQYF
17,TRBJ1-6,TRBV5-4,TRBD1,TGTGCCAGCAGCTTGGCCCTGGCAGGGGGCCATAATTCACCCCTCCACTTT,CASSLALAGGHNSPLHF
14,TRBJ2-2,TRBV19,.,TGTGCCAGTAGTCCTTTTCAGGGGTCCGGGGAGCTGTTTTTT,CASSPFQGSGELFF
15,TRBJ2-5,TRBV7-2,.,TGTGCCAGCAGCTTAGGTCAGGGCAGCCAAGAGACCCAGTACTTC,CASSLGQGSQETQYF